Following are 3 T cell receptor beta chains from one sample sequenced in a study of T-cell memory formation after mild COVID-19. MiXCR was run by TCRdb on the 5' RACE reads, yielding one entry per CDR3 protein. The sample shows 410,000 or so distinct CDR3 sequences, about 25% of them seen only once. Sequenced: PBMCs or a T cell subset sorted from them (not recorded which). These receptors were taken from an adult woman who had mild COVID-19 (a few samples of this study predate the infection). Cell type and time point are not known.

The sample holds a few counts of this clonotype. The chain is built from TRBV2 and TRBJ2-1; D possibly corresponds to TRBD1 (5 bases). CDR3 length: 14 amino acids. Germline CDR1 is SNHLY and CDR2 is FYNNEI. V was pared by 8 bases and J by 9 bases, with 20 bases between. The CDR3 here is CASLPTGLVGEQFF. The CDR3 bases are TGTGCCAGCCTTCCTACAGGTTTGGTCGGTGAGCAGTTCTTC.

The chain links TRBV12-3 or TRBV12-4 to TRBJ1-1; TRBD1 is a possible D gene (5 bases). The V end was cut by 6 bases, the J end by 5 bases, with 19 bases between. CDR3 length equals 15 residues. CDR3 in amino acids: CASSYVRDLRTEAFF. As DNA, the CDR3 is TGTGCCAGCAGCTATGTAAGGGACCTTAGAACTGAAGCTTTCTTT.

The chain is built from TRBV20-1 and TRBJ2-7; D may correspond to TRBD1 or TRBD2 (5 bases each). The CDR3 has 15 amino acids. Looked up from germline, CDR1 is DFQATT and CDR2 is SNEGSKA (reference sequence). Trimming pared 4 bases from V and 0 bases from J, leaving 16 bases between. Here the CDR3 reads CSATRDPGSSYEQYF. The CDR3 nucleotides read TGCAGTGCTACCAGGGACCCGGGGAGCTCCTACGAGCAGTACTTC.